The 17 T cell receptor beta chains in this list originate from one sample, sequenced in a study of cytomegalovirus exposure and HLA in healthy donors. PCR was performed using 60 Vbeta and 13 Jbeta primers. Data came from immunoSEQ multiplex PCR; TCRdb stores just in-frame clones and leaves some out. The sample has around 150,000 clones, roughly 78% seen once; the top ten hold about 2%. Sample: PBMCs. The source is a man aged 40-49 years in good health and CMV-seronegative.

This chain connects TRBV28 to TRBJ1-1; 7 bases agree with TRBD1. Germline V lookup: CDR1 MDHEN, CDR2 SYDVKM. CDR3 size: 14 residues. The ends lost 6 bases at V and 3 bases at J; junction bases unmatched: 7. DNA of the CDR3: TGTGCCAGCAGACACGACAGGGACGACACTGAAGCTTTCTTT. Encoded protein: CASRHDRDDTEAFF.

This chain links TRBV18 with TRBJ2-3, with TRBD1 matching 8 bases. The CDR3 is 15 residues long. V lost 5 bases, J lost 8 bases, and 12 bases stayed unmatched. Looked up from germline, CDR1 is KGHSH and CDR2 is LQKENI. CDR3 nucleotide sequence: TGTGCCAGCTCAGGGGGACAGGATTACGGAGGTACGCAGTATTTT. Translated: CASSGGQDYGGTQYF.

V is TRBV5-1 and J is TRBJ2-2; 7 bases line up with TRBD2. V lost 4 bases, J lost 7 bases, and 4 bases stayed unmatched. The CDR3 totals 13 residues. Germline V gives CDR1 SGHRS, CDR2 YFSETQ. CDR3 in DNA: TGCGCCAGCAGCCGGGACTACGGCGGGGAGCTGTTTTTT. This encodes CASSRDYGGELFF.

The chain is built from TRBV5-1 and TRBJ2-5; no definite D call. The CDR3 has 15 residues. V was cut by 4 bases and J by 7 bases, with 20 bases left in between. Per the germline V gene, CDR1 is SGHRS and CDR2 is YFSETQ. In nucleotides, the CDR3 is TGCGCCAGCAGCGCAAAGCCGCTGGAGCTGGTGACCCAGTACTTC. It yields the protein CASSAKPLELVTQYF.

J is TRBJ1-1 and V is TRBV7-9; D gene uncertain. The CDR3 loop spans 13 amino acids. Germline V gene data show CDR1 as SEHNR and CDR2 as FQNEAQ (reference sequence). Trimming removed 2 bases at V and 1 base at J, with 5 bases between. The CDR3 reads CASSLYGNTEAFF. For the CDR3, the DNA is TGTGCCAGCAGCTTATACGGGAACACTGAAGCTTTCTTT.

V and J are TRBV28 and TRBJ2-3; TRBD2 agrees at 10 bases. Unmatched junction bases numbered 17, after V lost 5 bases and J lost 0 bases. CDR1 and CDR2 (germline): MDHEN, SYDVKM. This CDR3 comprises 20 residues. In DNA, the CDR3 is TGTGCCAGCAGTCCCGGTCGGGTTTTGGGACTAGCGATTAGCACAGATACGCAGTATTTT. This encodes CASSPGRVLGLAISTDTQYF.

This chain connects TRBV5-1 to TRBJ2-5; perhaps TRBD2 as D (6 bases). With 0 bases removed from V and 6 bases from J, the gap between germline ends came to 12 bases. Per the germline V gene, CDR1 is SGHRS and CDR2 is YFSETQ. This CDR3 comprises 14 residues. CDR3 sequence reads: CASSLDPGVKTQYF. In nucleotides, the CDR3 is TGCGCCAGCAGCTTGGACCCGGGGGTGAAGACCCAGTACTTC.

This clone has a single count. The rearrangement links TRBV5-1 to TRBJ1-4; maybe TRBD1 (5 bases). The CDR3 loop spans 14 amino acids. V gave up 3 bases and J gave up 4 bases, with 10 bases separating them. CDR1 SGHRS and CDR2 YFSETQ come from the germline V gene. DNA for the CDR3: TGCGCCAGCAGCTCCGACAGTATTAATGAAAAACTGTTTTTT. Its translation: CASSSDSINEKLFF.

The chain uses TRBV7-8 and TRBJ1-4; 7 bases are shared with TRBD1. Germline CDR1 and CDR2: SGHVS and FQNEAQ. This CDR3 is 15 amino acids long. The J segment lost 4 bases and the V segment lost 5 bases, leaving 7 bases of the junction unmatched. The CDR3 region has the DNA TGTGCCAGCAGCATAACAGGGGCCCTTAATGAAAAACTGTTTTTT. Translated: CASSITGALNEKLFF.

This clone was detected a few times. This chain joins TRBV30 and TRBJ2-1, with 7 nucleotides matching TRBD2. This CDR3 comprises 13 residues. Per the germline V gene, CDR1 is GTSNPN and CDR2 is SVGIG (reference sequence). The trim removed 4 bases at V and 3 bases at J, leaving 3 bases unmatched. CDR3 sequence: CAWTGGGYNEQFF. The CDR3 DNA sequence: TGTGCCTGGACCGGCGGGGGCTACAATGAGCAGTTCTTC.

This clone was observed a few times. The rearrangement joins TRBV6-1 to TRBJ2-7, with 9 positions matching TRBD1. Unmatched junction bases numbered 4, after V lost 0 bases and J lost 4 bases. Germline CDR1 and CDR2: MNHNS and SASEGT. The CDR3 spans 15 residues. CDR3: CASSEAGTGRYEQYF. The CDR3 bases are TGTGCCAGCAGTGAAGCCGGGACAGGGAGGTACGAGCAGTACTTC.

As to this clone: This specimen includes other DNA sequences encoding the same CDR3. The genes are TRBV18 and TRBJ2-1; D unclear. In germline, CDR1 is KGHSH, CDR2 LQKENI. Trimming pared 0 bases from V and 6 bases from J, leaving 3 bases between. The CDR3 has 12 amino acids. The CDR3 loop reads CASSPPSNEQFF. Written as DNA, the CDR3 is TGTGCCAGCTCACCACCCTCCAATGAGCAGTTCTTC.

This clone was recorded only once. This chain connects TRBV4-3 to TRBJ2-3; 7 bases align to TRBD2. J lost 7 bases, V lost 1 base, and 11 bases had no gene match. The CDR3 totals 16 residues. Germline CDR1 reads LGHNA; CDR2 reads YSLEER. The CDR3, as DNA: TGCGCCAGCAGCCAAGGGGAGGGAGGGCCTATGAATACGCAGTATTTT. It codes for CASSQGEGGPMNTQYF.

V gene TRBV5-6 combines with J gene TRBJ2-1; a weak D match, TRBD1 (6 bases). Trimming cost V 4 bases and J 8 bases, with 13 bases left between them. There are 13 residues in the CDR3. In germline, CDR1 is SGHDT, CDR2 YYEEEE. CDR3 sequence (DNA): TGTGCCAGCAGCCACACCTCAGGGGATGAGCAGTTCTTC. Encoded protein: CASSHTSGDEQFF.

The chain recombines TRBV19 with TRBJ2-2; 7 nucleotides agree with TRBD1. This CDR3 has 15 amino acids. V shed 6 bases and J 2 bases; nucleotides not matched to a gene: 6. Germline CDR1 and CDR2: LNHDA and SQIVND (reference sequence). The CDR3 spells CASSRQGVNTGELFF. The CDR3 region has the DNA TGTGCCAGTAGCCGACAGGGCGTCAACACCGGGGAGCTGTTTTTT.

The chain has TRBV28 and TRBJ2-1; a weak D match, TRBD2 (6 bases). The CDR3 extends over 17 amino acids. Trimming removed 2 bases from V and 5 bases from J, with 19 bases in between. Germline lookup yields CDR1 MDHEN and CDR2 SYDVKM. CDR3 in amino acids: CASSLRSWRDEDNEQFF. The CDR3 bases are TGTGCCAGCAGTTTAAGGTCTTGGAGGGATGAGGACAATGAGCAGTTCTTC.

CDR3 in amino acids: CASSLDNYSNQPQHF. CDR3 DNA: TGTGCCAGCAGCTTGGACAACTATAGCAATCAGCCCCAGCATTTT. The V gene is TRBV28, the J gene TRBJ1-5; D may be TRBD1 (5 bases). CDR1 and CDR2 (germline): MDHEN, SYDVKM. The V end was cut by 6 bases, the J end by 0 bases, with 12 bases between. This CDR3 is built from 15 residues. Full variable domain (outside the CDR3, taken from reference TRBV28 and TRBJ1-5): DVKVTQSSRYLVKRTGEKVFLECVQDMDHENMFWYRQDPGLGLRLIYFSYDVKMKEKGDIPEGYSVSREKKERFSLILESASTNQTSMYLCASSLDNYSNQPQHFGDGTRLSIL.